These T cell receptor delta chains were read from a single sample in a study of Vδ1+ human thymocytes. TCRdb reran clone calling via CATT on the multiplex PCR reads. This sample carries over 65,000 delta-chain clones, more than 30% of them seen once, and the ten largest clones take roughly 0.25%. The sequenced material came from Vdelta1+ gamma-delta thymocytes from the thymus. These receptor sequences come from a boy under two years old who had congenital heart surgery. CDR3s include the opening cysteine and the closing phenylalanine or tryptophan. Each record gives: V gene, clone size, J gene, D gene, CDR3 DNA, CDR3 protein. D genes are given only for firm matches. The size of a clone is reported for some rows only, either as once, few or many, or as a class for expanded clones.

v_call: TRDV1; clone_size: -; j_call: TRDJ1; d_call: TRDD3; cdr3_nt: TGTGCTCTTGGGGATTTCCCCACCGGGGGGGATACTACGCGTAAACTCATCTTT; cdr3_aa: CALGDFPTGGDTTRKLIF
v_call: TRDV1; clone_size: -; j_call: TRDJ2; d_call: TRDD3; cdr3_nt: TGTGCTCTTGGGGTCAACTACACTCGGCCGGGGGATAGATTTGAATTGACAGCACAACTCTTCTTT; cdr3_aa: CALGVNYTRPGDRFELTAQLFF
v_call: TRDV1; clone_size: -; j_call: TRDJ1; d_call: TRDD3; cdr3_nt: TGTGCTCTTGGGGAACTAGTTGCTGGTACTGGGGGTTTGCACACCGATAAACTCATCTTT; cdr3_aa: CALGELVAGTGGLHTDKLIF
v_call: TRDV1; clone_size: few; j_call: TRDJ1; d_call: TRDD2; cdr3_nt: TGTGCTCTTGGGGAACGGACTTCCTACGTGTACACCGATAAACTCATCTTT; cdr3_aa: CALGERTSYVYTDKLIF
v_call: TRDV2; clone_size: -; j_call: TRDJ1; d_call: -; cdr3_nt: TGTGCCTGCGTTCCTACTCCCCACTGGGGGTTCATTGATAAACTCATCTTT; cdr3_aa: CACVPTPHWGFIDKLIF
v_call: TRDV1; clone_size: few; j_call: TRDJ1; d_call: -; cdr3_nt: TGTGCTCTTGGGGAAGATTCCTACTCGGGAACTGGGGGTTACATCACCGATAAACTCATCTTT; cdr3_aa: CALGEDSYSGTGGYITDKLIF
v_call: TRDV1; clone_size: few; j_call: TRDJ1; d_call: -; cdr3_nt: TGTGCTCTTGGGGAACTAAACTTCCTACACACGCTGGGGGATCGGTCGAACGATAAACTCATCTTT; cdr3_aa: CALGELNFLHTLGDRSNDKLIF
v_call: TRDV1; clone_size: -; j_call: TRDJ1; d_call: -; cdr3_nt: TGTGCTCTTGGGGAAACCAGGTCTCGGTGGATACACACCGATAAACTCATCTTT; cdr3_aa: CALGETRSRWIHTDKLIF
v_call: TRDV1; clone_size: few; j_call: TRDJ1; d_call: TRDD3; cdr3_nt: TGTGCTCTTGGGAGGTGGCGCGCTGGGGGATTTGACAAACTCATCTTT; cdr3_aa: CALGRWRAGGFDKLIF
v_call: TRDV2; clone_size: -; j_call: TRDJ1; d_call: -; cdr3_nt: TGTGCCTGTGCTTCCCCCTTTCGAACTACTCCTATATGGTACACCGATAAACTCATCTTT; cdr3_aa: CACASPFRTTPIWYTDKLIF
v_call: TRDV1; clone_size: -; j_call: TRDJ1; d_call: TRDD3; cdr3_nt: TGTGCTCTTGGGGGATGGGGTCTCGTGGGATACGCCGTCCCCGATAAACGCATCTTT; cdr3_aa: CALGGWGLVGYAVPDKRIF
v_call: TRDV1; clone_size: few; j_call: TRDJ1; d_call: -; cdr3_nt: TGTGCTCTTGGGGAACTAACTAGAGATGGTCCCACCGATAAACTCATCTTT; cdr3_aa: CALGELTRDGPTDKLIF
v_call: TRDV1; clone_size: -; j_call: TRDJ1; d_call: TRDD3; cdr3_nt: TGTGCTCTTGGGGACCCTCGTCTGGGGGATACGCCCTTTAACACCGATAAACTCATCTTT; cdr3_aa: CALGDPRLGDTPFNTDKLIF
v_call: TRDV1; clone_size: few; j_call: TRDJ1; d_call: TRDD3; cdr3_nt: TGTGCTCTTGGGGAAGCGGGGATACCTTCGTACACCGATAAACTCATCTTT; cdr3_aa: CALGEAGIPSYTDKLIF
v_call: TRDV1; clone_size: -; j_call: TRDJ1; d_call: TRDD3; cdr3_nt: TGTGCTCTTGGGGATCCCCGCCCCCCAAACCTACCGTCGGCTGGGGGGATAGAATCAACCGATAAACTCATCTTT; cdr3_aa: CALGDPRPPNLPSAGGIESTDKLIF
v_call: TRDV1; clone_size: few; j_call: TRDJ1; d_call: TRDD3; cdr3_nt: TGTGCTCTTGGGGAACTACCCCCTGGGACTGGGGGATACAGGGGGATGGCCGATAAACTCATCTTT; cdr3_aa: CALGELPPGTGGYRGMADKLIF
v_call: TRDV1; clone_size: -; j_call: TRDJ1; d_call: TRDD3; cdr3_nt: TGTGCTCTTGGGGAACCACCACGAGGGATACCGCACACCGATAAACTCATCTTT; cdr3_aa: CALGEPPRGIPHTDKLIF
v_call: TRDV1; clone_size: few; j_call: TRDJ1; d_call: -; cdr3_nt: TGTGCTCTTGGTAGGGAGGGTAAACTCATCTTT; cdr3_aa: CALGREGKLIF
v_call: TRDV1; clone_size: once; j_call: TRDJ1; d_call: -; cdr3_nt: TGTGCTCTTGGGGCCAAGAATTTCTACAGAGGGATGGCACTGGTCCCTCCGTACACCGATAAACTCATCTTT; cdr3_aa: CALGAKNFYRGMALVPPYTDKLIF
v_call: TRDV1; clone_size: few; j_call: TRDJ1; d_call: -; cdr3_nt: TGTGCTCTTGGGAACGAGGGAGGGATCCACCACACCGATAAACTCATCTTT; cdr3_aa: CALGNEGGIHHTDKLIF